The rows below give T cell receptor beta chains drawn from one sample of a study of T cell responses to AZD1222 COVID-19 vaccine. Assay: immunoSEQ multiplex PCR; the TCRdb copy retains only in-frame clones and omits some. The sample lists 150,000 or so clones, around 93% occurring once. Material: peripheral blood, obtained 28 days after the second AZD1222 dose. These receptors all stem from an adult who received the AZD1222 COVID-19 vaccine. The conserved cysteine and the conserved F or W are not part of the CDR3 here.

V gene	J gene	CDR3 protein
TRBV11-1	TRBJ2-4	ASSSRTGGPKNIQY
TRBV12-3/TRBV12-4	TRBJ1-2	ASRKQGGYGYT
TRBV5-1	TRBJ2-5	ASRAGEETQY
TRBV9	TRBJ2-7	ASSPAFEFEQY
TRBV7-3	TRBJ2-1	ASSSRFGAGGDNEQF
TRBV19	TRBJ2-2	ASSKRKGAYDTGELF
TRBV6-1	TRBJ2-7	ASSDPGVYEQY
TRBV25-1	TRBJ1-4	ASSEPGRSNEKLF
TRBV28	TRBJ2-7	ASRRGKTYEQY
TRBV24-1	TRBJ2-6	ATSAGDGANVLT
TRBV19	TRBJ1-2	ASSISSPDRGAWDYGYT
TRBV4-2	TRBJ2-5	ASSRDSQETQY
TRBV30	TRBJ2-1	ALDRDFYNEQF
TRBV28	TRBJ2-3	ASNPGIDTQY
TRBV27	TRBJ1-5	ASSLSFSLSNQPQH
TRBV7-9	TRBJ1-5	ASSSNPNQPQH
TRBV2	TRBJ1-5	ASSEDRATNQPQH